Here is one TCR beta chain with its context. The antigen remains undetermined. The data belong to a study of long-term antiretroviral therapy in people with HIV. This was the immunoSEQ v3.0 assay at survey level. Only in-frame clones appear in the TCRdb table, and some are missing; sequencing was by immunoSEQ multiplex PCR. The sample has about 39,000 clones; around 88% are singletons. Without exception, participants with HIV were treated in the United States. Specimens retained roughly 0.95-10 million cryopreserved PBMC preceding DNA extraction. General study points: An increase in diversity followed ART, yet levels stayed below transplant donor controls. HIV repertoires spanned tighter CDR3 length ranges than controls did.

Germline CDR1 SGDLS, CDR2 YYNGEE. The V gene lost 4 bases and the J gene lost 1 base, with 5 bases spanning the gap. The CDR3 consists of 12 residues. The chain combines TRBV9 with TRBJ1-2; D remains unclear. Specimen: unsorted PBMCs, collected just before starting antiretroviral therapy. The sequence was collected from a young woman with HIV. The CDR3 spells CASSPSNYGYTF. CDR3 bases: TGTGCCAGCAGCCCGAGTAACTATGGCTACACCTTC.